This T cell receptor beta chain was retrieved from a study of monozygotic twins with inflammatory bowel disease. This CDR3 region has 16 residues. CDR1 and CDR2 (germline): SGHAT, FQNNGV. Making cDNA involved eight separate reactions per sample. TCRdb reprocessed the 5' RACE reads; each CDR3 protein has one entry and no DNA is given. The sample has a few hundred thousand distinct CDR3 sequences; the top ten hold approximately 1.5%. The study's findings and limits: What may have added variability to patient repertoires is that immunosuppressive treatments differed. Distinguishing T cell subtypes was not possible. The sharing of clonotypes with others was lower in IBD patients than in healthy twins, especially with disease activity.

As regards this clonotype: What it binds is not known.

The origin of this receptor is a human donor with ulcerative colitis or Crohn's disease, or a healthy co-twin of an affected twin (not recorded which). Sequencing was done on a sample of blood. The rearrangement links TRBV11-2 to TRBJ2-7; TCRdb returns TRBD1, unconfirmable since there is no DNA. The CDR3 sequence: CASSLRGQISSYEQYF.